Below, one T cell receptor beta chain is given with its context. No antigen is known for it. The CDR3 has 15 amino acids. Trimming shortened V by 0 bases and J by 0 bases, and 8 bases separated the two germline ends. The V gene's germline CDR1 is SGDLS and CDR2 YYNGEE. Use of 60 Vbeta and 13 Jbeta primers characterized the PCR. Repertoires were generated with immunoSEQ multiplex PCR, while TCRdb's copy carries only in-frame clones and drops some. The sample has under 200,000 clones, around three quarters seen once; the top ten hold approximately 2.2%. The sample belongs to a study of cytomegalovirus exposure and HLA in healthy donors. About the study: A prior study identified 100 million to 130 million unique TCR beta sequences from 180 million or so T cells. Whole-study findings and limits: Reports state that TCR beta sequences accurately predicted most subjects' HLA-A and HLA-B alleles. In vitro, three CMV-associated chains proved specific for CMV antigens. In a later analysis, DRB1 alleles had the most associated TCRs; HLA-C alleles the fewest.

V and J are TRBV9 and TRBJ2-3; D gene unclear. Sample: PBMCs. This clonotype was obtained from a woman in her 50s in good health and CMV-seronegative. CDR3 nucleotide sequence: TGTGCCAGCAGCGTAGGAGCGTTGAGCACAGATACGCAGTATTTT. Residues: CASSVGALSTDTQYF.